A single T cell receptor beta chain is shown here with its context. The data were taken from a study of blood T cell repertoires in COVID-19. Whole-study context: From T cells, B-cell-depleted T cells, or PBMCs came the material, which was cDNA or gDNA.

V lost 4 bases and J 0 bases, leaving 3 bases between the germline ends. Per germline, CDR1 SGHNT and CDR2 YENEEA. This CDR3 comprises 12 residues. Study processing details: Estimation of nucleated cell counts was performed using reference gene primer amplification. Here immunoSEQ multiplex PCR was the method, and the copy in TCRdb shows in-frame clones only, minus some. The V and J calls and clone size are taken from that table; D and trimming were inferred from the DNA. The sample lists under 250,000 clones; nearly 95% were seen once. Followed longitudinally, the Seattle patients had been enrolled during active infection.

The TCR comes from a man younger than 45 with COVID-19, enrolled during active disease. Sequenced sample: peripheral blood. The chain recombines TRBV11-3 with TRBJ2-5; D remains ambiguous. CDR3 nucleotides: TGTGCCAGCAGCTCGTACCAAGAGACCCAGTACTTC. Residues: CASSSYQETQYF.